This is a list of T cell receptor beta chains from one sample in a study of blood T cell repertoires in COVID-19. Some clones are missing from TCRdb's copy, which holds only in-frame ones; the method was immunoSEQ multiplex PCR. The repertoire holds approximately 310,000 clones, with 75% to 90% as singletons. The sequenced sample was PBMCs or T cells enriched from blood (not recorded which). Source of these receptors: a woman in her 30s who had been exposed to COVID-19. Each CDR3 is given with its conserved first and last residue. Fields, in order: J gene, D gene, V gene, clone size, CDR3 protein, CDR3 DNA. D genes are given only for firm matches. Expanded clones are given a class, and other clones once, few, many or no size at all.

>TRBJ2-7|.|TRBV11-2|.
CASRTGFSGSYEQYF
TGTGCCAGCAGAACGGGATTCTCCGGCTCCTACGAGCAGTACTTC
>TRBJ1-4|TRBD1|TRBV5-6|.
CASSSRGLGNEKLFF
TGTGCCAGCAGCTCCAGGGGGCTGGGTAATGAAAAACTGTTTTTT
>TRBJ2-1|TRBD2|TRBV28|.
CASTEGLVALDEQFF
TGTGCCAGCACCGAGGGACTAGTAGCCCTCGATGAGCAGTTCTTC
>TRBJ1-1|.|TRBV6-5|.
CASSNTGLREAFF
TGTGCCAGCAGCAATACAGGGTTACGCGAAGCTTTCTTT
>TRBJ2-3|TRBD2|TRBV5-4|.
CASSFPAGDANTQYF
TGTGCCAGCAGCTTTCCCGCGGGAGATGCAAATACGCAGTATTTT
>TRBJ2-3|TRBD2|TRBV7-3|.
CASSLAFPRTYGLAGEDTQYF
TGTGCCAGCAGCTTAGCTTTCCCCCGGACGTATGGACTAGCGGGGGAAGATACGCAGTATTTT
>TRBJ1-1|TRBD1|TRBV28|.
CASSFRGRGTEAFF
TGTGCCAGCAGTTTTAGGGGGCGAGGTACTGAAGCTTTCTTT
>TRBJ2-3|TRBD2|TRBV7-2|.
CASSTGLAGGTDTQYF
TGTGCCAGCAGCACGGGACTAGCGGGGGGCACAGATACGCAGTATTTT
>TRBJ2-1|.|TRBV10-3|.
CAINPGLDNNEQFF
TGTGCCATCAATCCGGGACTCGATAACAATGAGCAGTTCTTC
>TRBJ2-1|.|TRBV7-2|.
CASSPLREQFF
TGTGCCAGCAGCCCCCTCCGGGAGCAGTTCTTC
>TRBJ2-5|TRBD1|TRBV5-1|few
CASSNPGQGAQETQYF
TGCGCCAGCAGCAATCCGGGACAGGGGGCGCAGGAGACCCAGTACTTC
>TRBJ1-2|TRBD1|TRBV7-9|.
CASSQRDREVGYTF
TGTGCCAGCAGCCAAAGGGACAGGGAAGTGGGCTACACCTTC
>TRBJ1-1|TRBD1|TRBV30|.
CALQGKGEAFF
TGTGCCTTACAGGGGAAAGGTGAAGCTTTCTTT
>TRBJ2-7|TRBD2|TRBV28|.
CASSPLAGAGYEQYF
TGTGCCAGCAGTCCTTTAGCGGGAGCGGGCTACGAGCAGTACTTC
>TRBJ1-6|TRBD1|TRBV5-8|.
CASSVYAGTGDSPLHF
TGTGCCAGCAGCGTTTACGCCGGGACAGGGGATTCACCCCTCCACTTT
>TRBJ1-6|.|TRBV25-1|.
CASSEQETLRGPLHF
TGTGCCAGCAGTGAACAGGAGACCCTCAGGGGACCCCTCCACTTT
>TRBJ2-4|TRBD2|TRBV4-3|.
CASSQGASGEVSIQYF
TGCGCCAGCAGCCAAGGGGCTAGCGGGGAAGTTAGCATTCAGTACTTC
>TRBJ1-2|TRBD1|TRBV19|once
CASSTWGGQGNYGYTF
TGTGCCAGTAGCACCTGGGGAGGACAGGGAAACTATGGCTACACCTTC
>TRBJ1-6|.|TRBV9|.
CASSVGTVNSPLHF
TGTGCCAGCAGCGTTGGTACAGTTAATTCACCCCTCCACTTT
>TRBJ2-7|.|TRBV7-9|.
CASTNKGEQYF
TGTGCCAGCACCAACAAGGGGGAGCAGTACTTC
>TRBJ2-1|.|TRBV11-3|once
CASSSRGSTHEQFF
TGTGCCAGCAGCTCCCGAGGTAGCACCCATGAGCAGTTCTTC
>TRBJ1-6|.|TRBV9|.
CASSVGNSGNSPLHF
TGTGCCAGCAGCGTAGGGAACAGCGGTAATTCACCCCTCCACTTT
>TRBJ2-7|.|TRBV27|.
CASSPVSSYEQYF
TGTGCCAGCAGCCCCGTTTCTTCCTACGAGCAGTACTTC
>TRBJ1-2|.|TRBV2|.
CASSDVAGIGYGYTF
TGTGCCAGCAGTGACGTCGCAGGAATCGGCTATGGCTACACCTTC
>TRBJ2-7|TRBD1|TRBV12-3/TRBV12-4|.
CASSPGQGYEQYF
TGTGCCAGCAGTCCCGGACAGGGCTACGAGCAGTACTTC
>TRBJ1-2|TRBD1|TRBV2|few
CASSEQGDYGYTF
TGTGCCAGCAGTGAGCAGGGGGATTATGGCTACACCTTC
>TRBJ2-4|TRBD1|TRBV7-3|.
CASSLGQGAYGNIQYF
TGTGCCAGCAGCTTAGGACAGGGGGCTTACGGAAACATTCAGTACTTC
>TRBJ1-5|.|TRBV5-1|.
CASSLVAGDQPQHF
TGCGCCAGCAGCTTGGTAGCAGGGGATCAGCCCCAGCATTTT
>TRBJ2-7|TRBD2|TRBV3-1/TRBV3-2|.
CASSPSGKGEQYF
TGTGCCAGCAGTCCAAGCGGGAAGGGCGAGCAGTACTTC
>TRBJ2-7|.|TRBV3-1/TRBV3-2|.
CASSQGLRLAESYEQYF
TGTGCCAGCAGCCAAGGCCTGAGGCTAGCTGAGAGCTACGAGCAGTACTTC
>TRBJ1-4|TRBD1|TRBV6-2/TRBV6-3|.
CASSPRQGAGSWEKLFF
TGTGCCAGCAGCCCTCGCCAGGGGGCAGGGAGTTGGGAAAAACTGTTTTTT
>TRBJ2-5|.|TRBV20-1|.
CSLSAGQAYF
TGCAGTCTCAGTGCGGGTCAAGCATACTTC
>TRBJ1-2|.|TRBV7-2|.
CASSLVGGGDYGYTF
TGTGCCAGCAGCTTAGTAGGGGGGGGTGACTATGGCTACACCTTC
>TRBJ1-2|.|TRBV30|.
CAWSPPGGGTNYGYTF
TGTGCCTGGAGTCCACCTGGGGGAGGAACTAACTATGGCTACACCTTC
>TRBJ2-4|TRBD1|TRBV28|.
CASSSTGGKNIQYF
TGTGCCAGCAGTTCTACAGGGGGCAAAAACATTCAGTACTTC
>TRBJ2-3|.|TRBV6-2/TRBV6-3|.
CASSRGQTSAGDTQYF
TGTGCCAGCAGTCGGGGACAGACCTCCGCGGGGGATACGCAGTATTTT
>TRBJ2-7|TRBD1|TRBV2|.
CASSGDRGFSYEQYF
TGTGCCAGCAGTGGAGACAGGGGTTTCTCCTACGAGCAGTACTTC
>TRBJ2-3|TRBD2|TRBV27|.
CASSFRSVLAGHPTDTQYF
TGTGCCAGCAGTTTCCGGTCAGTACTAGCGGGACACCCCACAGATACGCAGTATTTT
>TRBJ1-2|TRBD1|TRBV27|.
CASSFRTGNEGYTF
TGTGCCAGCAGTTTTAGGACAGGCAATGAGGGCTACACCTTC
>TRBJ1-5|.|TRBV7-6|few
CASSLNAGVSQPQHF
TGTGCCAGCAGCTTAAATGCCGGGGTGAGTCAGCCCCAGCATTTT
>TRBJ2-3|TRBD1|TRBV7-9|few
CASSPRGPDTQYF
TGTGCCAGCAGCCCCAGGGGGCCAGATACGCAGTATTTT
>TRBJ2-2|.|TRBV28|.
CASSLQGSTGELFF
TGTGCCAGCAGTTTACAGGGTTCCACCGGGGAGCTGTTTTTT
>TRBJ2-7|TRBD1|TRBV25-1|few
CASSDLSPDRDEQYF
TGTGCCAGCAGTGACCTCTCCCCGGACAGGGACGAGCAGTACTTC
>TRBJ2-2|.|TRBV6-5|.
CATLRAENTGELFF
TGTGCCACCCTGCGGGCAGAAAACACCGGGGAGCTGTTTTTT
>TRBJ1-5|.|TRBV6-2/TRBV6-3|.
CASSRGHTIYQPQHF
TGTGCCAGCAGCCGGGGACATACAATCTATCAGCCCCAGCATTTT